This T cell receptor beta chain was documented in a study of T cell responses to AZD1222 COVID-19 vaccine. Study in general: Whether given at about 4 or about 12 weeks, second doses were pooled.

This clone was counted a single time. What it recognizes is unknown. CDR3 size: 12 residues. Germline CDR1 and CDR2: LGHDT and YNNKEL (reference sequence). V dropped 3 bases and J dropped 5 bases, with 5 bases sitting between them. The table came from immunoSEQ multiplex PCR; TCRdb's copy has only in-frame clones and leaves some out. Seen here are 80,000 or so clones, about nine tenths observed once, and the top ten hold more than 5%. Study-level points and caveats: The donor cohort was predominantly white British with a female majority, and clonal diversity may have been underestimated. Along spike, vaccine-associated CD4 TCRs were found throughout, with dominance at 160-218 and 743-854.

Here the sequenced sample was peripheral blood, taken on day 0 of AZD1222 vaccination. The V call is TRBV3-1 (or the pseudogene TRBV3-2), the J call TRBJ1-5; D remains ambiguous. The clonotype was recovered from an adult in good health. Here the CDR3 reads CASSHLDQPQHF. The CDR3 nucleotides are TGTGCCAGCAGCCACTTAGATCAGCCCCAGCATTTT.